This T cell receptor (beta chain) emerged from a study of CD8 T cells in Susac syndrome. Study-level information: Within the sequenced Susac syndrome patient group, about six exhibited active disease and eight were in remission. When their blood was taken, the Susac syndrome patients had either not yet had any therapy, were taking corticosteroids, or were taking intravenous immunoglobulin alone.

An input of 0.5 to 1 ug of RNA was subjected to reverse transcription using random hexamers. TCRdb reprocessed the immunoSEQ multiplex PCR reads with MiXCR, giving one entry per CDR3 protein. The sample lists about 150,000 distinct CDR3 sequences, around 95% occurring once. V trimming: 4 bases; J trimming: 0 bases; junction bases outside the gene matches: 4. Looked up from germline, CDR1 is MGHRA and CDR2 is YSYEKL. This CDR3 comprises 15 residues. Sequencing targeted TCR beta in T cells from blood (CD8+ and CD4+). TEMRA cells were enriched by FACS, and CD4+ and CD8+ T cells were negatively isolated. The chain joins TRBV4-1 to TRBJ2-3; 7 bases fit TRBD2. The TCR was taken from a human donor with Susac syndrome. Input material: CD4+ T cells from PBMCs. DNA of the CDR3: TGCGCCAGCAGCCCTCGAGCGGGAAGCACAGATACGCAGTATTTT. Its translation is CASSPRAGSTDTQYF.